This TCR beta chain was observed in a study of molecular identifiers for immune sequencing clone quantification. Each CDR3 protein gets one entry after TCRdb re-called the PCR reads with MiXCR. The table records about 640,000 distinct CDR3 sequences, about 20% of them present only once. Note on this clonotype: A much larger clone lies a single base off, so this may be a read error.

The CDR3 is 16 residues long. Losses at the gene ends were 6 bases for V and 4 bases for J; bases not matched to a gene: 8. The chain couples TRBV12-3 or TRBV12-4 to TRBJ2-2; 10 bases map to TRBD2. The sample was naive CD8+ T cells from blood, with Jurkat cell RNA spiked in. Subset: FACS-sorted CD8+CD4-CCR7+CD45RA+ naive T cells. This TCR derives from a human donor in good health. Some libraries in this study had Jurkat cell RNA spiked in. The CDR3 reads CASRRASGGFTGELFF. Here the CDR3 DNA reads TGTGCCAGCAGGAGGGCTAGCGGGGGCTTCACCGGGGAGCTGTTTTTT.